Only a few counts were recorded for the clone carrying this TCR beta chain. Its matching antigen is unknown. This CDR3 comprises 18 residues. V shed 0 bases, J shed 2 bases, and the junction held 4 bases outside the gene matches. In germline, CDR1 is KGHSH, CDR2 LQKENI. This sample is part of a study of identifying expanded T cells in peripheral blood. Study results and caveats: Clone count variance between approximately two-week samples rose with total template count.

Collection occurred without any documented infections or immune events in donors. Only in-frame clones appear in the TCRdb table, and some are missing; sequencing was by immunoSEQ multiplex PCR. The sample carries approximately 75,000 clones, 75% to 90% recorded once. This chain uses TRBV18 with TRBJ2-1; TRBD2 agrees at 13 bases. The specimen sequenced was blood. The TCR comes from a person between 18 and 75 years old in good health. The CDR3 DNA follows: TGTGCCAGCTCACCACCGAGAGGACTAGCGGGGGCCTACAATGAGCAGTTCTTC. Protein sequence: CASSPPRGLAGAYNEQFF.